These 20 T cell receptor beta chains share one sample of origin, sequenced in a study of Ad26.COV2.S vaccination and SARS-CoV-2 variants. Sequenced by immunoSEQ multiplex PCR; TCRdb stores in-frame clones only, minus some. This sample has 180,000 or so clones, with approximately 90% found just once. The sequences come from peripheral blood, collected after recovery from COVID-19. The receptors originated from a human donor who had recovered from COVID-19.

The chain uses TRBV4-1 and TRBJ2-7, with D possibly TRBD2 on 6 matching bases. The CDR3 is 15 amino acids. CDR1 is MGHRA and CDR2 is YSYEKL in the germline V gene. Trimming left V 1 base short and J 0 bases short, with 10 bases between. CDR3 sequence reads: CASSQGGLSSYEQYF. Written as DNA, the CDR3 is TGCGCCAGCAGCCAAGGGGGACTTTCCTCCTACGAGCAGTACTTC.

The J gene is TRBJ1-3, the V gene TRBV10-3; D might be TRBD1 (5 bases). Trimming took off 4 bases at V and 1 base at J, with 11 bases between the two ends. The CDR3 totals 15 residues. Germline V gives CDR1 ENHRY, CDR2 SYGVKD. DNA for the CDR3: TGTGCCATCAGTGGGGGACCGAATTCTGGAAACACCATATATTTT. Translation: CAISGGPNSGNTIYF.

This sequence joins TRBV9 and TRBJ1-1; 8 positions match TRBD1. The ends lost 0 bases at V and 6 bases at J; junction bases unmatched: 13. CDR1 and CDR2 (germline): SGDLS, YYNGEE. The CDR3 covers 17 residues. As DNA, the CDR3 is TGTGCCAGCAGCGTAGGCTCCCGACAGGGGTACGGGTCTGAAGCTTTCTTT. Translating it yields CASSVGSRQGYGSEAFF.

The V call is TRBV12-2, the J call TRBJ2-7; TRBD2, as called in the table, went unchecked against the DNA. TRBV12-2 is termed a pseudogene. The CDR3 runs 8 residues. CDR3 in DNA: TGTGCAAGTCGCTTAGACTCGTTC. This gives the protein CASRLDSF.

The rearrangement uses TRBV5-8 and TRBJ2-3; the D is unclear. V lost 6 bases and J lost 2, with 25 bases in between. The CDR3 length is 18 residues. In germline, CDR1 is SGHTS, CDR2 YDEGEE. The CDR3 DNA reads TGTGCCAGCACCTCCTCGTTCTACTTTATGAACGACACAGATACGCAGTATTTT. Translating it yields CASTSSFYFMNDTDTQYF.

The rearrangement joins TRBV19 to TRBJ1-2; TRBD1 matches 9 bases. Per germline, CDR1 LNHDA and CDR2 SQIVND (reference sequence). The V gene end was trimmed by 4 bases and the J gene end by 7 bases; junction bases not matched to a gene: 10. This CDR3 has 15 residues. As DNA, the CDR3 is TGTGCCAGTAGTACAGCCGGGACAGGGATCGGTGGCTACACCTTC. Its translation is CASSTAGTGIGGYTF.

This chain uses TRBV3-1 (or the pseudogene TRBV3-2) with TRBJ2-3; D may be TRBD1 or TRBD2 (6 bases each). V was pared by 7 bases and J by 2 bases, with 10 bases between. The CDR3 has 13 residues. Germline-derived CDR1 and CDR2 are LGHDT and YNNKEL (reference sequence). CDR3 sequence: CASTGGYTDTQYF. The CDR3 DNA follows: TGTGCCAGCACCGGGGGCTACACAGATACGCAGTATTTT.

The V call is TRBV5-4, the J call TRBJ2-1; a possible D gene is TRBD2 (6 bases). Per germline, CDR1 SGHNT and CDR2 YYREEE (reference sequence). This CDR3 contains 14 residues. Trimming took off 3 bases at V and 3 bases at J, with 10 bases between the two ends. The CDR3 loop reads CASSSGGLYNEQFF. The DNA for the CDR3 is TGTGCCAGCAGCTCCGGAGGGCTCTACAATGAGCAGTTCTTC. Looking up the rest from reference TRBV5-4 and TRBJ2-1 gives the full variable domain: ETGVTQSPTHLIKTRGQQVTLRCSSQSGHNTVSWYQQALGQGPQFIFQYYREEENGRGNFPPRFSGLQFPNYSSELNVNALELDDSALYLCASSSGGLYNEQFFGPGTRLTVL.

The gene calls are TRBV6-5 and TRBJ1-2; D might be TRBD1 (6 bases). Germline CDR1 MNHEY, CDR2 SVGAGI. The germline V and J ends were trimmed by 6 bases and 8 bases, with 19 bases remaining between them. The CDR3 runs to 14 residues. The CDR3 here is CASRRGAGGGGYTF. CDR3 coding DNA: TGTGCCAGCAGGCGGGGGGCCGGGGGCGGCGGCTACACCTTC.

The chain couples TRBV3-1 (or the pseudogene TRBV3-2) to TRBJ2-7; D gene uncertain. V was pared by 3 bases and J by 5 bases, with 5 bases between. CDR1 and CDR2 from the germline V gene are LGHDT and YNNKEL (reference sequence). The CDR3 totals 11 residues. CDR3 nucleotide sequence: TGTGCCAGCAGCCATCTCAACGAGCAGTACTTC. Its translation: CASSHLNEQYF.

This clone was seen a single time. This chain uses TRBV5-5 with TRBJ2-3; D gene uncertain. The CDR3 consists of 15 residues. Germline lookup yields CDR1 SGHKS and CDR2 YYEKEE (reference sequence). Trimming took 0 bases from V and 6 from J, leaving 14 bases between them. CDR3 sequence (DNA): TGTGCCAGCAGCTTGGAGGAATGGAGTAGGGATACGCAGTATTTT. Amino acid sequence: CASSLEEWSRDTQYF.

This clone occurred once. J is TRBJ1-1 and V is TRBV5-6; D is possibly TRBD1 (6 bases). The CDR3 is 15 residues long. The germline V gene has CDR1 SGHDT and CDR2 YYEEEE. Deletions cut 0 bases from V and 1 base from J, with 10 bases between. CDR3 amino acids: CASSLAGAGNTEAFF. CDR3 DNA: TGTGCCAGCAGCTTGGCAGGGGCCGGGAACACTGAAGCTTTCTTT.

The chain recombines TRBV6-4 with TRBJ2-1; 12 bases are a match to TRBD2. CDR3 length equals 16 residues. The J segment lost 8 bases and the V segment lost 6 bases, leaving 11 bases of the junction unmatched. Germline V gene lookup returns CDR1 MRHNA and CDR2 SNTAGT. The CDR3 region is CASSRWTSGKIDEQFF. The CDR3 DNA is TGTGCCAGCAGCCGCTGGACTAGCGGGAAGATCGATGAGCAGTTCTTC.

In this sample, this clone turned up a few times. The chain uses TRBV29-1 and TRBJ2-7; 8 nucleotides agree with TRBD2. V shed 3 bases and J 2 bases; nucleotides not matched to a gene: 6. CDR1 and CDR2 (germline): SQVTM, ANQGSEA. The length of the CDR3 is 14 residues. The CDR3 DNA reads as TGCAGCGTTGATATCGTCGGGAGGGCCTACGAGCAGTACTTC. The encoded protein is CSVDIVGRAYEQYF.

The rearrangement links TRBV28 to TRBJ1-3, with 7 bases lining up with TRBD1. The CDR3 length is 15 residues. Trimming at V came to 6 bases and at J to 4 bases, leaving 9 bases not matched to a gene. The germline CDR1 and CDR2 sequences are MDHEN and SYDVKM. CDR3 sequence (DNA): TGTGCCAGCAGCCGTCAGACAGGGACGGGAAACACCATATATTTT. It codes for CASSRQTGTGNTIYF. The variable domain in full, with the rest retrieved from reference TRBV28 and TRBJ1-3, is DVKVTQSSRYLVKRTGEKVFLECVQDMDHENMFWYRQDPGLGLRLIYFSYDVKMKEKGDIPEGYSVSREKKERFSLILESASTNQTSMYLCASSRQTGTGNTIYFGEGSWLTVV.

As regards this clone: The junction differs from germline at one of its ends, possibly a read error. The chain employs TRBV11-2 and TRBJ2-7, with 7 bases matching TRBD2. The length of the CDR3 is 14 residues. Germline CDR1 reads SGHAT; CDR2 reads FQNNGV. CDR3 sequence reads: CASSPGTNSYEQHF. As DNA, the CDR3 is TGTGCCAGCAGCCCCGGGACTAACTCCTACGAGCAGCACTTC.

The chain employs TRBV6-2 or TRBV6-3 and TRBJ2-7; 12 bases are shared with TRBD2. The CDR3 loop spans 16 amino acids. V lost 6 bases, J lost 4 bases, and 10 bases stayed unmatched. Germline loops: CDR1 MNHEY, CDR2 SVGEGT. CDR3 region: CASSGGLAGLGYEQYF. CDR3 nucleotide sequence: TGTGCCAGCAGCGGAGGACTAGCGGGATTGGGGTACGAGCAGTACTTC.

The V and J genes are TRBV5-6 and TRBJ2-3, with D unresolved. Trimming stripped 4 bases from V and 0 bases from J, with 6 bases between. CDR3 length equals 13 residues. The germline V gene encodes CDR1 SGHDT and CDR2 YYEEEE. CDR3 in DNA: TGTGCCAGCAGCCTTGGGAGCACAGATACGCAGTATTTT. It codes for CASSLGSTDTQYF.

In regard to this clone: As the CDR3 is not closed by the conserved phenylalanine or tryptophan, this likely results from a read error. The limits of the CDR3 on the DNA are not certain, so only TCRdb's listed CDR3 is given. The genes are TRBV11-2 and TRBJ1-2; TRBD1, the D gene given by the table, was not confirmed from the DNA. Germline-derived CDR1 and CDR2 are SGHAT and FQNNGV. The CDR3 has 11 amino acids, counting both end residues. The CDR3 sequence: CASRTAGALRS.

The rearrangement joins TRBV10-3 to TRBJ1-6; D is perhaps TRBD1 (5 bases). This CDR3 spans 15 amino acids. V shed 8 bases and J shed 0 bases, with 11 bases lying between them. CDR1 and CDR2 (germline): ENHRY, SYGVKD. CDR3 sequence: CAIGAGSSYNSPLHF. CDR3 bases: TGTGCCATCGGCGCAGGGAGCTCCTATAATTCACCCCTCCACTTT.